The 31 T cell receptor beta chains presented below share a single source sample, sequenced in a study of T cell responses to AZD1222 COVID-19 vaccine. Clones were read by immunoSEQ multiplex PCR, and TCRdb kept only the in-frame ones, dropping some. The table lists 150,000 to 200,000 clones, 85% to 95% of them singletons, with about 1.5% in the top ten. The sequencing used peripheral blood, collected on day 0 of AZD1222 vaccination. These receptors all stem from an adult in good health.

The CDR3 loop reads CASSLGPPPTTQYF. DNA for the CDR3: TGTGCCAGCAGTTTAGGTCCCCCCCCAACGACCCAGTACTTC. The chain joins TRBV27 to TRBJ2-5; D unclear. The germline CDR1 and CDR2 sequences are MNHEY and SMNVEV (reference sequence). V was pared by 2 bases and J by 7 bases, with 14 bases between. This CDR3 has 14 amino acids.

Turning to this clone: Mismatch with germline at one junction end may stem from a read error. The CDR3 loop is CASSLTVSVQETQYF. DNA for the CDR3: TGTGCTAGCAGCTTAACAGTTAGCGTCCAAGAGACCCAGTACTTC. The chain joins TRBV7-7 to TRBJ2-5, with D tentatively TRBD2 (5 bases). The germline V gene encodes CDR1 SSHAT and CDR2 FNYEAQ (reference sequence). The CDR3 runs 15 residues.

The rearrangement links TRBV7-9 to TRBJ2-6, with D hard to call. V was clipped by 10 bases and J by 0 bases, with 13 bases between them. The CDR3 extends over 15 amino acids. Germline V lookup: CDR1 SEHNR, CDR2 FQNEAQ (reference sequence). CDR3 sequence (DNA): TGTGCCACCCGAGGCGGCCTCTCTGGGGCCAACGTCCTGACTTTC. Residues: CATRGGLSGANVLTF.

This clone has only one observation. The chain has TRBV4-2 and TRBJ2-1, with 9 bases identical to TRBD1. V was clipped by 3 bases and J by 8 bases; unmatched bases: 5. Germline-derived CDR1 and CDR2 are LGHNA and YNFKEQ. The CDR3 totals 14 residues. CDR3 in amino acids: CASSHGTGSDEQFF. CDR3 coding DNA: TGTGCCAGCAGCCATGGGACAGGGTCGGATGAGCAGTTCTTC.

The chain employs TRBV4-3 and TRBJ1-2; D gene unclear. Germline values: CDR1 LGHNA, CDR2 YSLEER. This CDR3 spans 16 amino acids. Trimming took 0 bases from V and 5 from J, leaving 16 bases between them. CDR3 loop: CASSQEHGPQIYGYTF. DNA for the CDR3: TGCGCCAGCAGCCAAGAGCACGGACCCCAGATATATGGCTACACCTTC.

This rearrangement joins TRBV28 to TRBJ2-5, with D perhaps TRBD1 (5 bases). Germline CDR1 is MDHEN and CDR2 is SYDVKM. V lost 6 bases and J lost 0, with 11 bases in between. The CDR3 is 14 residues long. The CDR3 region has the DNA TGTGCCAGCAGGCCGACAGCCTACCAAGAGACCCAGTACTTC. Amino acid sequence: CASRPTAYQETQYF.

In DNA, the CDR3 is TGTGCCAGCTCACCCGTCCAGGGATCTAATGAAAAACTGTTTTTT. Translating it yields CASSPVQGSNEKLFF. V is TRBV18 and J is TRBJ1-4; weak D call: TRBD1 (5 bases). This CDR3 spans 15 amino acids. Deletions cut 3 bases from V and 3 bases from J, with 11 bases between. Germline V CDR1 and CDR2: KGHSH, LQKENI.

The chain has TRBV5-1 and TRBJ1-5; unclear D gene. CDR1 SGHRS and CDR2 YFSETQ come from the germline V gene. V dropped 2 bases and J dropped 7 bases, with 10 bases sitting between them. CDR3 length: 13 amino acids. The CDR3 sequence: CASSLIPDQPQHF. The CDR3 DNA reads TGCGCCAGCAGCTTAATCCCGGACCAGCCCCAGCATTTT.

The chain employs TRBV30 and TRBJ1-1; D not resolved. The germline gives CDR1 GTSNPN, CDR2 SVGIG (reference sequence). CDR3 length equals 15 residues. V lost 2 bases, J lost 4 bases, and 17 bases lay in between. This CDR3 reads CAWSHQNILTTEAFF. DNA for the CDR3: TGTGCCTGGAGTCATCAGAACATACTTACCACTGAAGCTTTCTTT. Using reference TRBV30 and TRBJ1-1 for the parts outside the CDR3, the full variable domain is SQTIHQWPATLVQPVGSPLSLECTVEGTSNPNLYWYRQAAGRGLQLLFYSVGIGQISSEVPQNLSASRPQDRQFILSSKKLLLSDSGFYLCAWSHQNILTTEAFFGQGTRLTVV.

The gene calls are TRBV7-2 and TRBJ2-1; possibly TRBD2 for D (5 bases). The CDR3 runs 17 residues. V gave up 3 bases and J gave up 3 bases, with 18 bases separating them. Per germline, CDR1 SGHTA and CDR2 FQGNSA. The CDR3 coding sequence is TGTGCCAGCAGCTTTAACCGGGGTACCTATCTCTACAATGAGCAGTTCTTC. Its translation is CASSFNRGTYLYNEQFF.

The chain is built from TRBV30 and TRBJ2-1; 12 bases line up with TRBD2. The CDR3 loop spans 18 amino acids. The V gene's germline CDR1 is GTSNPN and CDR2 SVGIG (reference sequence). V lost 0 bases, J lost 8 bases, and 14 bases stayed unmatched. The DNA of the CDR3 is TGTGCCTGGAGTGTAACCCCGCCTCCTAGCGGGAGGGCCCATGAGCAGTTCTTC. Amino acids: CAWSVTPPPSGRAHEQFF.

The chain couples TRBV7-9 to TRBJ2-5; D may be TRBD2 (6 bases). The CDR3 runs to 13 residues. The germline V gene has CDR1 SEHNR and CDR2 FQNEAQ (reference sequence). The ends were cut back, 1 base at V and 4 bases at J, with 7 bases in the middle. The CDR3 nucleotides are TGTGCCAGCAGCTTAGTCGGGGGAGAGACCCAGTACTTC. Residues: CASSLVGGETQYF.

This chain joins TRBV4-1 and TRBJ1-4; a weak D match, TRBD1 (5 bases). Deletions cut 0 bases from V and 7 bases from J, with 15 bases between. Per germline, CDR1 MGHRA and CDR2 YSYEKL. The CDR3 is 16 residues long. Here the CDR3 reads CASSQDPTGRGEKLFF. CDR3 bases: TGCGCCAGCAGCCAAGATCCTACCGGGAGGGGTGAAAAACTGTTTTTT.

The chain recombines TRBV29-1 with TRBJ2-5, with 9 nucleotides matching TRBD1. Germline V gene lookup returns CDR1 SQVTM and CDR2 ANQGSEA. The CDR3 runs 16 residues. V shed 0 bases, J shed 5 bases, and the junction held 10 bases outside the gene matches. CDR3: CSVEDLAGTGTETQYF. The CDR3 region has the DNA TGCAGCGTTGAAGACCTCGCGGGGACAGGGACTGAGACCCAGTACTTC.

The chain recombines TRBV27 with TRBJ2-7; D unclear. Germline V gives CDR1 MNHEY, CDR2 SMNVEV (reference sequence). The CDR3 extends over 18 amino acids. V was trimmed by 2 bases and J by 0 bases, leaving 20 bases between them. The CDR3: CASSLSLRGRPGSYEQYF. In nucleotides, the CDR3 is TGTGCCAGCAGTTTAAGTTTGAGAGGCAGGCCGGGCTCCTACGAGCAGTACTTC.

The chain is built from TRBV5-6 and TRBJ1-2, with 9 bases aligning to TRBD1. This CDR3 has 14 amino acids. Looked up from germline, CDR1 is SGHDT and CDR2 is YYEEEE. V trimming: 4 bases; J trimming: 8 bases; junction bases outside the gene matches: 9. CDR3: CASSPYRGQGGYTF. The CDR3 DNA sequence: TGTGCCAGCAGCCCCTACAGGGGGCAAGGAGGCTACACCTTC.

The rearrangement joins TRBV6-5 to TRBJ2-5; 10 nucleotides match TRBD2. Unmatched junction bases numbered 5, after V lost 4 bases and J lost 0 bases. Germline CDR1 MNHEY, CDR2 SVGAGI. The CDR3 is 16 amino acids. CDR3 loop: CASSSGLAPYQETQYF. The CDR3 bases are TGTGCCAGCAGTTCGGGACTAGCGCCGTACCAAGAGACCCAGTACTTC.

The chain employs TRBV5-8 and TRBJ2-1; 10 positions agree with TRBD2. Germline V gene sequence: CDR1 SGHTS, CDR2 YDEGEE. The CDR3 totals 16 residues. The ends lost 3 bases at V and 8 bases at J; junction bases unmatched: 11. In nucleotides, the CDR3 is TGTGCCAGCAGCTGGAGGGCAGCGGGGGGGCGCTATGAGCAGTTCTTC. It specifies CASSWRAAGGRYEQFF.

The chain recombines TRBV10-3 with TRBJ2-3; 9 bases match TRBD1. CDR3 length equals 17 residues. Germline lookup yields CDR1 ENHRY and CDR2 SYGVKD. Trimming took 0 bases from V and 3 from J; bases not matched to a gene: 7. CDR3 loop: CAISESIGTGKTDTQYF. CDR3 bases: TGTGCCATCAGTGAGTCAATTGGGACAGGGAAGACAGATACGCAGTATTTT.

The CDR3 DNA sequence: TGTGCCAGCAGTTTAGCAGGGGGCAATCAGCCCCAGCATTTT. Protein product: CASSLAGGNQPQHF. J is TRBJ1-5 and V is TRBV28; TRBD1 is a possible D gene (6 bases). The CDR3 has 14 amino acids. CDR1 is MDHEN, CDR2 SYDVKM, per germline. V dropped 2 bases and J dropped 2 bases, with 7 bases sitting between them.

This clone showed up just once. The chain combines TRBV6-2 or TRBV6-3 with TRBJ1-1, with TRBD1 matching 7 bases. Germline V CDR1 and CDR2: MNHEY, SVGEGT. This CDR3 has 15 residues. V was clipped by 2 bases and J by 0 bases; unmatched bases: 3. Here the CDR3 reads CASSYPGQVNTEAFF. The CDR3, as DNA: TGTGCCAGCAGTTACCCCGGACAGGTGAACACTGAAGCTTTCTTT.

This sequence joins TRBV5-1 and TRBJ1-3; 7 bases are a match to TRBD1. CDR1 is SGHRS, CDR2 YFSETQ, per germline. The CDR3 is made up of 16 amino acids. With V trimmed by 5 bases and J by 0 bases, 8 bases remained unmatched. The CDR3 nucleotides read TGCGCCAGCAGTGAGGGACAGACCAGCTCTGGAAACACCATATATTTT. Residues: CASSEGQTSSGNTIYF.

This clone appeared a single time. This chain connects TRBV5-5 to TRBJ1-1, with D uncertain. CDR1 and CDR2 (germline): SGHKS, YYEKEE (reference sequence). The CDR3 is 13 residues long. Trimming cost V 3 bases and J 4 bases, with 10 bases left between them. The CDR3 DNA sequence: TGTGCCAGCAGCTCCCCGATGGGCACTGAAGCTTTCTTT. It yields the protein CASSSPMGTEAFF.

CDR3 DNA sequence: TGTGCCAGTAGCCCAAAGGGGAAGTCTGGAAACACCATATATTTT. Translated, it gives CASSPKGKSGNTIYF. This chain links TRBV19 with TRBJ1-3, with D maybe TRBD1 (5 bases). CDR1 LNHDA and CDR2 SQIVND come from the germline V gene (reference sequence). The ends were cut back, 6 bases at V and 1 base at J, with 13 bases in the middle. This CDR3 has 15 residues.

This chain connects TRBV3-1 (or the pseudogene TRBV3-2) to TRBJ1-3; 9 bases map to TRBD1. V was pared by 4 bases and J by 8 bases, with 12 bases of the junction left unmatched. The CDR3 consists of 16 residues. CDR1 LGHDT and CDR2 YNNKEL come from the germline V gene (reference sequence). The CDR3 DNA follows: TGTGCCAGCAGCCCCTTTGGGACAGGGAGGAGAGACACCATATATTTT. It is translated as CASSPFGTGRRDTIYF.

This clone was seen a handful of times. This chain connects TRBV2 to TRBJ2-3; TRBD2 matches at 8 bases. The CDR3 contains 15 residues. The trim removed 6 bases at V and 3 bases at J, leaving 8 bases unmatched. The V gene's germline CDR1 is SNHLY and CDR2 FYNNEI. The CDR3 is CASSLLAARTDTQYF. The CDR3 nucleotides read TGTGCCAGCAGCTTACTAGCGGCGAGGACAGATACGCAGTATTTT.

The chain has TRBV5-5 and TRBJ1-3; TRBD1 matches 7 bases. Trimming removed 2 bases from V and 2 bases from J; junction bases left unmatched: 10. Germline lookup yields CDR1 SGHKS and CDR2 YYEKEE (reference sequence). CDR3 size: 17 residues. As DNA, the CDR3 is TGTGCCAGCAGCTTAGTGGGACAGTCGGTAGCTGGAAACACCATATATTTT. Residues: CASSLVGQSVAGNTIYF.

V gene TRBV7-9 combines with J gene TRBJ2-2, with TRBD1 matching over 10 bases. Germline CDR1 reads SEHNR; CDR2 reads FQNEAQ (reference sequence). With V trimmed by 6 bases and J by 6 bases, 7 bases remained unmatched. The CDR3 totals 15 residues. CDR3 nucleotide sequence: TGTGCCAGCAGTGGGACAGGGGCCAGGGCCGGGGAGCTGTTTTTT. Amino acid sequence: CASSGTGARAGELFF.

The rearrangement uses TRBV6-5 and TRBJ2-7, with 9 positions matching TRBD1. CDR1 MNHEY and CDR2 SVGAGI come from the germline V gene. The CDR3 has 14 residues. With 6 bases clipped from V and 5 bases from J, the junction kept 8 bases outside the gene matches. The CDR3 sequence: CASSSRTGADEQYF. The CDR3 region has the DNA TGTGCCAGCAGCTCCAGGACAGGGGCGGACGAGCAGTACTTC.

This clone was seen once. The rearrangement uses TRBV15 and TRBJ1-1; 7 positions match TRBD1. Germline assignment: CDR1 LNHNV and CDR2 YYDKDF (reference sequence). The J segment lost 4 bases and the V segment lost 2 bases, leaving 4 bases of the junction unmatched. The CDR3 extends over 14 amino acids. CDR3 bases: TGTGCCACCAGCAGACTTAACAGGGGCACTGAAGCTTTCTTT. It specifies CATSRLNRGTEAFF.

The gene calls are TRBV11-2 and TRBJ1-2; TRBD1 matches at 10 bases. This CDR3 region has 19 residues. J gave up 4 bases and V 5 bases, and 19 bases lay outside the gene matches. CDR1 SGHAT and CDR2 FQNNGV come from the germline V gene. This chain's CDR3 is CASSPSPGGGTGAFYGYTF. In nucleotides, the CDR3 is TGTGCCAGCAGCCCTAGCCCCGGCGGCGGGACAGGGGCGTTCTATGGCTACACCTTC.